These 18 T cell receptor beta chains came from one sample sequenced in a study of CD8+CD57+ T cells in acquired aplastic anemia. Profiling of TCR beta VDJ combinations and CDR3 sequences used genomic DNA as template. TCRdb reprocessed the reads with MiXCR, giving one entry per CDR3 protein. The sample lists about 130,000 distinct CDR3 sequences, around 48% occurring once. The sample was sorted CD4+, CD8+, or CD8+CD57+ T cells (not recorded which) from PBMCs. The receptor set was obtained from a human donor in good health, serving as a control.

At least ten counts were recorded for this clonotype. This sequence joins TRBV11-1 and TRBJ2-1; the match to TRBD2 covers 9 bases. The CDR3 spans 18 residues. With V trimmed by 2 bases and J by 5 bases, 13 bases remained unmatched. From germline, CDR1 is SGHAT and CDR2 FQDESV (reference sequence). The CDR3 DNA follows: TGTGCCAGCAGCTTACCCTACCGTCCGGGACTAGCCAACAATGAGCAGTTCTTC. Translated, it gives CASSLPYRPGLANNEQFF. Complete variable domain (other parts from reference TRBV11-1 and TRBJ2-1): EAEVAQSPRYKITEKSQAVAFWCDPISGHATLYWYRQILGQGPELLVQFQDESVVDDSQLPKDRFSAERLKGVDSTLKIQPAELGDSAMYLCASSLPYRPGLANNEQFFGPGTRLTVL.

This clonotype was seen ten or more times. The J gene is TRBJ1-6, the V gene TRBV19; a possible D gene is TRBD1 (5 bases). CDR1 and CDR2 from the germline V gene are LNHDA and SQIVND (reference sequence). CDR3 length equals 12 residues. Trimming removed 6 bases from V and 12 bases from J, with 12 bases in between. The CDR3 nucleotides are TGTGCCAGTAGGAGGGGAGAATTACCCCTCCACTTT. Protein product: CASRRGELPLHF.

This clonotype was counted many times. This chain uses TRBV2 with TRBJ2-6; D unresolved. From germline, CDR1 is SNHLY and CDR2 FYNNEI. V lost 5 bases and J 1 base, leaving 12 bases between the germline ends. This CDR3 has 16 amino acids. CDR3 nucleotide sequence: TGTGCCAGCAGTAGGACCCTTACTTCTGGGGCCAACGTCCTGACTTTC. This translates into CASSRTLTSGANVLTF.

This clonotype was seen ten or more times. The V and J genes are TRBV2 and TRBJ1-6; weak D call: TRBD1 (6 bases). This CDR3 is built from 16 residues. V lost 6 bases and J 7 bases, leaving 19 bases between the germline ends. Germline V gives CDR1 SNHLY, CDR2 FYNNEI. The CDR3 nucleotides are TGTGCCAGCAGGAACCGGGGGGCCTGGGCCAATTCACCCCTCCACTTT. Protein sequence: CASRNRGAWANSPLHF.

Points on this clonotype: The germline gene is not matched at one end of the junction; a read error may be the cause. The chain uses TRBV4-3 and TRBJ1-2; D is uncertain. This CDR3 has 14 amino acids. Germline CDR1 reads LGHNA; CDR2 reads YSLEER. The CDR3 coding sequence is TGCGCCAGCAGCCAAGACCCGGTTAACTATGGCTACATCTTC. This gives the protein CASSQDPVNYGYIF.

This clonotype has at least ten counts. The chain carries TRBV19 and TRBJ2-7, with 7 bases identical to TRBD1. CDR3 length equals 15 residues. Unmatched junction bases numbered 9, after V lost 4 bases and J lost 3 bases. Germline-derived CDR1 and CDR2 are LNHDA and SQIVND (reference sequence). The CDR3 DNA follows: TGTGCCAGTAGTACGGGATGGGACAGAATCTACGAGCAGTACTTC. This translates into CASSTGWDRIYEQYF.

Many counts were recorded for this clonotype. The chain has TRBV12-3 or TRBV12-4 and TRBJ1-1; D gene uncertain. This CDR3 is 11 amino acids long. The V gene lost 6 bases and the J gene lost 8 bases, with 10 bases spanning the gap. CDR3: CASRSRVEAFF. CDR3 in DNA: TGTGCCAGCAGATCGAGGGTAGAAGCTTTCTTT.

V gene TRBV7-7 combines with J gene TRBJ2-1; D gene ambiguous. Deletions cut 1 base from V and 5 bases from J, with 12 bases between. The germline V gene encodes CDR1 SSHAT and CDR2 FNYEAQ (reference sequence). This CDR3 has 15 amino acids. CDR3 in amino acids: CASSLDPNPDNEQFF. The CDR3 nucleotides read TGTGCCAGCAGCTTAGACCCAAACCCCGACAATGAGCAGTTCTTC. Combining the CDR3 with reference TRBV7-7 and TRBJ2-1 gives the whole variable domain GAGVSQSPRYKVTKRGQDVTLRCDPISSHATLYWYQQALGQGPEFLTYFNYEAQPDKSGLPSDRFSAERPEGSISTLTIQRTEQRDSAMYRCASSLDPNPDNEQFFGPGTRLTVL.

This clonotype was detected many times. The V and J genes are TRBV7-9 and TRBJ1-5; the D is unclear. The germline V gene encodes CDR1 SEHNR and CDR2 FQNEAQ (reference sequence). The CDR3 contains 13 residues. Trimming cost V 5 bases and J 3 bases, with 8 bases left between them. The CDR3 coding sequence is TGTGCCAGCAGCCTTGGTCTCAATCAGCCCCAGCATTTT. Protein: CASSLGLNQPQHF.

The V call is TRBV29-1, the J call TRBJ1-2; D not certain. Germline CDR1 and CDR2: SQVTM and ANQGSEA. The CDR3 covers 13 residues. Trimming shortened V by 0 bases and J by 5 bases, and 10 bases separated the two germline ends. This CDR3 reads CSVEDRTGYGYTF. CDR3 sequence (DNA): TGCAGCGTTGAAGATCGGACTGGGTATGGCTACACCTTC.

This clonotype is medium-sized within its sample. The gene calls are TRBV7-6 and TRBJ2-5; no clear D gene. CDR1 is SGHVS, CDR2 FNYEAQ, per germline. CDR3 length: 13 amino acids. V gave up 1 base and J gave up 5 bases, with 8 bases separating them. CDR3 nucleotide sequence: TGTGCCAGCAGCTTAGGCCAGGTGGAGACCCAGTACTTC. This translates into CASSLGQVETQYF.

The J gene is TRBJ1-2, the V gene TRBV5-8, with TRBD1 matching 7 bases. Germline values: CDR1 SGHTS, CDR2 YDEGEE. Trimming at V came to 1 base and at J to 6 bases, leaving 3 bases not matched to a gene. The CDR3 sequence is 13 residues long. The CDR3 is CASSLRQGDGYTF. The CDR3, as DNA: TGTGCCAGCAGCTTGCGACAGGGCGATGGCTACACCTTC.

The CDR3: CASSPGVGSPLHF. DNA of the CDR3: TGTGCCAGCAGCCCAGGGGTAGGGTCACCCCTCCACTTT. V and J are TRBV7-3 and TRBJ1-6; possible D gene TRBD1, 6 bases. Trimming shortened V by 5 bases and J by 10 bases, and 12 bases separated the two germline ends. CDR1 SGHTA and CDR2 FQGTGA come from the germline V gene. This CDR3 is 13 amino acids long.

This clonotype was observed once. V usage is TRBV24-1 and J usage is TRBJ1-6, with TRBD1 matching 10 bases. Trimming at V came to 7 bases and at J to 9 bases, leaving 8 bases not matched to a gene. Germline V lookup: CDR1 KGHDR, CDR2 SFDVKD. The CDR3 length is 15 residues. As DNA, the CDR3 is TGTGCCACCAGAGCGGGACAGGGGTTATGTTCACCCCTCCACTTT. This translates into CATRAGQGLCSPLHF.

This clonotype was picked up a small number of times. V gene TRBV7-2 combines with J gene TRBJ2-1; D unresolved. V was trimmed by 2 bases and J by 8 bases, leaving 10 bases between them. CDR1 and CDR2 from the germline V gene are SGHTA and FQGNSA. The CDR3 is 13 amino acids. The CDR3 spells CASSLIGIDEQFF. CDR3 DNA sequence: TGTGCCAGCAGCTTAATAGGGATCGATGAGCAGTTCTTC.

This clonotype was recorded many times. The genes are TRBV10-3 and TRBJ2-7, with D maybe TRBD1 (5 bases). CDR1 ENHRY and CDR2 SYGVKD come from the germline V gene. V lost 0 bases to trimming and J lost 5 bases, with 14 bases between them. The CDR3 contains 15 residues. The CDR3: CAISESRLGVHEQYF. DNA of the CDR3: TGTGCCATCAGTGAGTCGCGGCTAGGGGTCCACGAGCAGTACTTC.

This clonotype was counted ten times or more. In DNA, the CDR3 is TGCAGCGTAATGGGGACAGTAAATGGCTACACCTTC. This sequence encodes CSVMGTVNGYTF. The gene calls are TRBV29-1 and TRBJ1-2, with TRBD1 matching 7 bases. Per germline, CDR1 SQVTM and CDR2 ANQGSEA. This CDR3 is 12 amino acids long. J lost 6 bases, V lost 6 bases, and 7 bases had no gene match.

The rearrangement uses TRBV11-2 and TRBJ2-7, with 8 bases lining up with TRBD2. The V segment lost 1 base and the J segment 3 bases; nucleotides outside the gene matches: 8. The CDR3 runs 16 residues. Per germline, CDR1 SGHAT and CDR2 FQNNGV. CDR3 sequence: CASSLVGTRGGYEQYF. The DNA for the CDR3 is TGTGCCAGCAGCTTAGTTGGGACTAGGGGGGGCTACGAGCAGTACTTC.